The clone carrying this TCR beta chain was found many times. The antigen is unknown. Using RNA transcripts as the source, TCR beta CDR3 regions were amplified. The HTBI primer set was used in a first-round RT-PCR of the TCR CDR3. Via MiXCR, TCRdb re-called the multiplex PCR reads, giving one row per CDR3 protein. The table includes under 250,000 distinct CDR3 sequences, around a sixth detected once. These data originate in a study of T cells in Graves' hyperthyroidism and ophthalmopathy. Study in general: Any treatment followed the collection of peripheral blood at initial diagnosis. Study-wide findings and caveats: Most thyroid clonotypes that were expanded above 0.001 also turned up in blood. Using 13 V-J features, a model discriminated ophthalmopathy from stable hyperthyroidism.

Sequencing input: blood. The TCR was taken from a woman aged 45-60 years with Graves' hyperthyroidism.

The CDR3 DNA follows: TGTGCCTGGAACCTCGCCTACGAGCAGTACTTC. This codes for CAWNLAYEQYF. V and J are TRBV30 and TRBJ2-7; D gene ambiguous. The V and J ends lost 4 bases and 2 bases respectively, with 6 bases between them. CDR1 and CDR2 from the germline V gene are GTSNPN and SVGIG (reference sequence). CDR3 length: 11 amino acids. The full variable domain, rest sourced from reference TRBV30 and TRBJ2-7, is SQTIHQWPATLVQPVGSPLSLECTVEGTSNPNLYWYRQAAGRGLQLLFYSVGIGQISSEVPQNLSASRPQDRQFILSSKKLLLSDSGFYLCAWNLAYEQYFGPGTRLTVT.